Presented here are 23 T cell receptor beta chains from one specimen sequenced in a study of blood T cell repertoires in COVID-19. The method was immunoSEQ multiplex PCR; TCRdb's version includes in-frame clones alone and lacks a portion of them. The sample shows almost 350,000 clones, 89% of them seen only once. The sequenced sample consisted of peripheral blood. The receptors here all came from a woman aged 60 to 75 with COVID-19, enrolled during active disease.

V gene TRBV5-6 combines with J gene TRBJ1-1, with D perhaps TRBD1 (5 bases). Looked up from germline, CDR1 is SGHDT and CDR2 is YYEEEE. CDR3 length equals 14 residues. V lost 4 bases and J lost 1, with 11 bases in between. The CDR3 spells CASSRGLTNTEAFF. In DNA, the CDR3 is TGTGCCAGCAGCCGGGGACTCACGAACACTGAAGCTTTCTTT.

With regard to this clone: One base away lies a much larger clone, so this may be a sequencing read error. The V call is TRBV7-2, the J call TRBJ1-1; D ambiguous. Germline V gene lookup returns CDR1 SGHTA and CDR2 FQGNSA. The CDR3 totals 13 residues. V lost 2 bases and J 1 base, leaving 5 bases between the germline ends. For the CDR3, the DNA is TGTGCCAGCAGCTTACGAGGGAACACTGAAGCTTTCTTT. It codes for CASSLRGNTEAFF.

The J gene is TRBJ1-5, the V gene TRBV12-2. TRBV12-2 is noted as a pseudogene. The CDR3 covers 19 residues. CDR3 nucleotide sequence: TGTGCAAGTCGCTCCATCGGTCCTAATGGGACTCTAAGCAATCAGCCCCAGCATTTT. Protein sequence: CASRSIGPNGTLSNQPQHF.

This chain joins TRBV4-2 and TRBJ2-1, with a possible D match to TRBD2 (5 bases). This CDR3 has 13 residues. Trimming took 1 base from V and 6 from J, leaving 7 bases between them. Germline CDR1 is LGHNA and CDR2 is YNFKEQ. The CDR3 sequence: CASSQVGGNEQFF. The CDR3 DNA follows: TGTGCCAGCAGCCAAGTCGGAGGCAATGAGCAGTTCTTC.

The chain employs TRBV3-1 (or the pseudogene TRBV3-2) and TRBJ1-2; possible D gene TRBD1, 5 bases. V lost 4 bases to trimming and J lost 6 bases, with 12 bases between them. CDR3 size: 13 residues. The germline CDR1 and CDR2 sequences are LGHDT and YNNKEL (reference sequence). CDR3 sequence reads: CASSRGGTDGYTF. CDR3 nucleotides: TGTGCCAGCAGCCGGGGAGGGACGGATGGCTACACCTTC.

V and J are TRBV5-1 and TRBJ2-1, with 10 bases that match TRBD1. The V gene's germline CDR1 is SGHRS and CDR2 YFSETQ. The CDR3 is 15 residues long. V shed 0 bases and J 10 bases; nucleotides not matched to a gene: 7. DNA of the CDR3: TGCGCCAGCAGCTTGGCGGGACAGGGGTTAGGCGAGCAGTTCTTC. It is translated as CASSLAGQGLGEQFF.

This chain uses TRBV19 with TRBJ2-1; 9 bases fit TRBD2. Germline CDR1 reads LNHDA; CDR2 reads SQIVND (reference sequence). The V segment lost 5 bases and the J segment 4 bases; nucleotides outside the gene matches: 6. There are 15 residues in the CDR3. CDR3 DNA: TGTGCCAGTAGTCTGAGCGGGGGGACGTACAATGAGCAGTTCTTC. Residues: CASSLSGGTYNEQFF.

The V call is TRBV5-1, the J call TRBJ1-6; possible D gene TRBD1, 6 bases. This CDR3 is 16 amino acids long. V lost 6 bases to trimming and J lost 0 bases, with 13 bases between them. Germline CDR1 reads SGHRS; CDR2 reads YFSETQ. The CDR3 loop reads CASTETGNSYNSPLHF. CDR3 bases: TGCGCCAGCACGGAGACAGGCAACTCCTATAATTCACCCCTCCACTTT. Combining the CDR3 with reference TRBV5-1 and TRBJ1-6 gives the whole variable domain KAGVTQTPRYLIKTRGQQVTLSCSPISGHRSVSWYQQTPGQGLQFLFEYFSETQRNKGNFPGRFSGRQFSNSRSEMNVSTLELGDSALYLCASTETGNSYNSPLHFGNGTRLTVT.

This rearrangement joins TRBV29-1 to TRBJ2-7; TRBD1 matches at 9 bases. Germline V gene sequence: CDR1 SQVTM, CDR2 ANQGSEA. This CDR3 region has 13 residues. Unmatched junction bases numbered 2, after V lost 5 bases and J lost 0 bases. In DNA form, the CDR3 reads TGCAGCGTTAGGACAGGGGACTCCTACGAGCAGTACTTC. It specifies CSVRTGDSYEQYF.

The rearrangement joins TRBV5-6 to TRBJ1-1; TRBD1 might be the D (5 bases). The CDR3 is 14 residues long. The V gene's germline CDR1 is SGHDT and CDR2 YYEEEE. V lost 2 bases and J lost 0, with 8 bases in between. CDR3 DNA sequence: TGTGCCAGCAGCTTAGAAGGGGTGAACACTGAAGCTTTCTTT. Encoded protein: CASSLEGVNTEAFF.

The rearrangement joins TRBV6-6 to TRBJ1-1, with D maybe TRBD1 (5 bases). This CDR3 contains 13 residues. Germline-derived CDR1 and CDR2 are MNHNY and SVGAGI (reference sequence). V gave up 7 bases and J gave up 4 bases, with 13 bases separating them. The CDR3 DNA follows: TGTGCCAGCACGGCAGGGATTGGCACTGAAGCTTTCTTT. Translation: CASTAGIGTEAFF.

The V gene is TRBV3-1 (or the pseudogene TRBV3-2), the J gene TRBJ1-5, with 7 bases identical to TRBD1. Germline CDR1 LGHDT, CDR2 YNNKEL (reference sequence). The CDR3 has 15 residues. V was clipped by 5 bases and J by 0 bases; unmatched bases: 4. The CDR3 DNA reads TGTGCCAGCAGCGTCGGGACAGATAGCAATCAGCCCCAGCATTTT. It specifies CASSVGTDSNQPQHF.

The rearrangement joins TRBV9 to TRBJ1-2, with D perhaps matching TRBD1 (6 bases). The length of the CDR3 is 15 residues. CDR1 and CDR2 from the germline V gene are SGDLS and YYNGEE. Trimming cost V 4 bases and J 2 bases, with 15 bases left between them. The CDR3 region is CASSPRRGLNYGYTF. Here the CDR3 DNA reads TGTGCCAGCAGCCCCCGCAGGGGCTTAAACTATGGCTACACCTTC.

J is TRBJ2-7 and V is TRBV5-1; 7 positions match TRBD1. The CDR3 is 13 amino acids. Germline CDR1 is SGHRS and CDR2 is YFSETQ. The junction had 7 bases not matched to a gene; V was cut back by 4 bases and J by 6 bases. The CDR3 protein is CASSQDRTFEQYF. In DNA, the CDR3 is TGCGCCAGCAGCCAGGACAGGACATTCGAGCAGTACTTC.

This clone has just one count. The genes are TRBV29-1 and TRBJ1-3; D unclear. Germline loops: CDR1 SQVTM, CDR2 ANQGSEA. The CDR3 is made up of 12 amino acids. With 6 bases removed from V and 2 bases from J, the gap between germline ends came to 8 bases. CDR3 protein: CSVPLTGNTIYF. DNA for the CDR3: TGCAGCGTCCCCTTAACTGGAAACACCATATATTTT.

V gene TRBV27 combines with J gene TRBJ1-2; D is uncertain. The germline V gene has CDR1 MNHEY and CDR2 SMNVEV (reference sequence). This CDR3 has 14 residues. Trimming shortened V by 6 bases and J by 1 base, and 12 bases separated the two germline ends. The CDR3 region is CASSLSVGNYGYTF. CDR3 coding DNA: TGTGCCAGCAGCCTTAGCGTGGGTAACTATGGCTACACCTTC.

The V gene is TRBV12-3 or TRBV12-4, the J gene TRBJ1-2; 9 bases agree with TRBD1. Germline trimming cut 5 bases from V and 8 bases from J; bases unmatched to any gene: 6. The CDR3 has 13 amino acids. This chain's CDR3 is CASSASGTGGYTF. In DNA form, the CDR3 reads TGTGCCAGCAGTGCCTCCGGGACAGGGGGCTACACCTTC.

The chain combines TRBV4-1 with TRBJ2-1; 8 positions match TRBD2. CDR3 length: 16 amino acids. In germline, CDR1 is MGHRA, CDR2 YSYEKL. V trimming: 0 bases; J trimming: 4 bases; junction bases outside the gene matches: 5. The CDR3 spells CASSQDAPGGYNEQFF. CDR3 DNA: TGCGCCAGCAGCCAAGATGCCCCGGGAGGGTACAATGAGCAGTTCTTC.

The sample holds one count of this clone. The gene calls are TRBV11-1 and TRBJ1-4; D ambiguous. The germline gives CDR1 SGHAT, CDR2 FQDESV (reference sequence). The V and J ends lost 5 bases and 4 bases respectively, with 11 bases between them. The CDR3 totals 14 residues. Written as DNA, the CDR3 is TGTGCCAGCAGCCTTAGACAAGATAATGAAAAACTGTTTTTT. This encodes CASSLRQDNEKLFF.

A single count supports this clone. V usage is TRBV11-2 and J usage is TRBJ2-1, with no clear D. From germline, CDR1 is SGHAT and CDR2 FQNNGV. This CDR3 region has 15 residues. Between the trimmed V and J ends, which lost 6 bases and 3 bases, there was a span of 15 bases. CDR3 DNA: TGTGCCAGCAGTCCACTTTCTAATAACTACAATGAGCAGTTCTTC. This sequence encodes CASSPLSNNYNEQFF.

This clone has just a few counts. The rearrangement links TRBV4-2 to TRBJ1-5; 10 bases match TRBD1. The CDR3 is made up of 16 amino acids. CDR1 is LGHNA and CDR2 is YNFKEQ in the germline V gene. Trimming removed 3 bases from V and 4 bases from J; junction bases left unmatched: 6. CDR3 loop: CASSQGDRGGNQPQHF. The CDR3 bases are TGTGCCAGCAGCCAGGGGGACAGGGGAGGGAATCAGCCCCAGCATTTT.

V is TRBV5-1 and J is TRBJ1-1; 9 bases fit TRBD1. Losses at the gene ends were 4 bases for V and 3 bases for J; bases not matched to a gene: 1. This CDR3 has 13 amino acids. Germline CDR1 SGHRS, CDR2 YFSETQ. The CDR3 nucleotides are TGCGCCAGCAGCGGACAGGGGTACACTGAAGCTTTCTTT. Encoded protein: CASSGQGYTEAFF.

The V and J genes are TRBV6-1 and TRBJ1-3; unclear D gene. The V and J ends lost 2 bases and 4 bases respectively, with 12 bases between them. CDR3 length: 15 amino acids. CDR1 and CDR2 (germline): MNHNS, SASEGT. Here the CDR3 DNA reads TGTGCCAGCAGTGAAATAGTGGAGGCGGGAAACACCATATATTTT. Encoded protein: CASSEIVEAGNTIYF.